This T cell receptor beta chain is from a study of T-cell reconstitution after alpha-beta-depleted transplantation in children. V gave up 4 bases and J gave up 1 base; unmatched junction bases: 3. Looked up from germline, CDR1 is SGHRS and CDR2 is YFSETQ. The CDR3 consists of 15 residues. This clonotype was detected many times. Unique molecular identifiers were incorporated when the TCRbeta library was constructed. Each CDR3 protein gets one entry after TCRdb re-called the PCR reads with MiXCR. The sample includes 150,000 to 250,000 distinct CDR3 sequences, roughly 14% seen only once; the top ten take under 15%.

This receptor was identified in a human donor who donated a stem cell graft to a child with acute lymphoblastic leukemia. The gene calls are TRBV5-1 and TRBJ2-3; TRBD2 matches 10 bases. The specimen was PBMCs from the stem cell graft donor, collected from the stem cell graft. The CDR3 region is CASSPGLAGTDTQYF. CDR3 nucleotides: TGCGCCAGCAGCCCCGGACTAGCGGGCACAGATACGCAGTATTTT.